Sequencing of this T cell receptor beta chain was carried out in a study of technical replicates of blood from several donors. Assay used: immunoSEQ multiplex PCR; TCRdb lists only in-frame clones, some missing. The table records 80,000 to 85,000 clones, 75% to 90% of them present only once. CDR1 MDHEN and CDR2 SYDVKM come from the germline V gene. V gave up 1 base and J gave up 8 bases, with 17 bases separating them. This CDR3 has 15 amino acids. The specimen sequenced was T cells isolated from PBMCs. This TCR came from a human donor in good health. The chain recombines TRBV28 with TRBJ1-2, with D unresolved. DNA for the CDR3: TGTGCCAGCAGTTTATCCCAACAAACCGGGTGGGGCTACACCTTC. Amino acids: CASSLSQQTGWGYTF.